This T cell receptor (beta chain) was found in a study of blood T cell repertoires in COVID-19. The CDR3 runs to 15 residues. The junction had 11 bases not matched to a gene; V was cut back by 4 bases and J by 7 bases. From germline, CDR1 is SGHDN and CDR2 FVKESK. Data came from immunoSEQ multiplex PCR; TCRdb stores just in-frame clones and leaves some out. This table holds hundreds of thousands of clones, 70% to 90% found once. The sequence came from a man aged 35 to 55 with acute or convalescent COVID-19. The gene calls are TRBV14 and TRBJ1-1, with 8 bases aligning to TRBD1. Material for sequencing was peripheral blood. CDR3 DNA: TGTGCCAGCAGCCCGTTCCAAACAGGGGGAATTGAAGCTTTCTTT. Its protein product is CASSPFQTGGIEAFF.